Listed below are T cell receptor beta chains from one sample, sequenced in a study of control samples from healthy donors and cancer patients. Libraries were prepared by immunoSEQ multiplex PCR; TCRdb keeps only in-frame clonotypes and omits some of them. Counted here are about 46,000 clones, around nine tenths occurring once; the ten biggest clones make up 40%. Material: PBMCs. The receptor set was obtained from a man aged 45-65 years with head and neck cancer. CDR3s leave out the opening cysteine and the closing phenylalanine or tryptophan. D genes are given only for firm matches.

CDR3 length	D gene	V gene	J gene	CDR3 protein
9	NA	TRBV29-1	TRBJ2-5	SVARKETQY
13	TRBD2	TRBV11-2	TRBJ2-1	ASSLELAGVREQF
11	TRBD2	TRBV3-1/TRBV3-2	TRBJ2-1	ASSQGTGGRCF
11	NA	TRBV7-3	TRBJ1-5	ASGLNRDQPQH
11	NA	TRBV25-1	TRBJ2-2	ASSAPRAGELF
12	NA	TRBV24-1	TRBJ2-1	ATSDIQGYNEQF
15	NA	TRBV7-9	TRBJ2-1	ASSLGNFGGRYNEQF
12	NA	TRBV7-3	TRBJ2-7	ASSFQKASYEQY
12	NA	TRBV20-1	TRBJ2-1	SASRGPSYNEQF
13	NA	TRBV28	TRBJ2-5	ASSLTPGTQETQY
14	NA	TRBV9	TRBJ2-7	ASSVGSAVFYYEQY
11	TRBD2	TRBV12-3/TRBV12-4	TRBJ2-1	ASAGLANNEQF
16	TRBD2	TRBV6-2/TRBV6-3	TRBJ2-1	ASSYPAAVAGLYNEQF
13	TRBD2	TRBV24-1	TRBJ2-1	ATSVGTSGYNEQF
8	NA	TRBV21-1	TRBJ2-1	ASRWDEQF
12	TRBD2	TRBV27	TRBJ2-3	ASAPGGETDTQY
12	NA	TRBV7-2	TRBJ2-7	ASRAGPSSYEQY
11	NA	TRBV27	TRBJ1-3	ASDRVSGNTIY
11	NA	TRBV9	TRBJ1-6	ASSVGQVSPLH
13	NA	TRBV7-9	TRBJ1-4	ASASGGRGNEKLF
13	NA	TRBV28	TRBJ2-3	ASRQRSGDGDTQY
12	NA	TRBV19	TRBJ1-1	ASEESQGYTEAF
14	NA	TRBV3-1/TRBV3-2	TRBJ1-6	ASSPQESSYNSPLH
14	TRBD2	TRBV7-6	TRBJ2-7	ASSQRRAGGFYEQY
13	NA	TRBV6-5	TRBJ1-1	ASSYSGRDRGLAF
15	NA	TRBV11-3	TRBJ1-1	ASSLDTSDGVNTEAF
10	TRBD2	TRBV12-3/TRBV12-4	TRBJ2-7	ASRGGVLEQY
10	NA	TRBV6-5	TRBJ2-1	ASPRESSEQF
13	NA	TRBV11-2	TRBJ1-4	ASSPQTGLYEKLF
13	TRBD2	TRBV20-1	TRBJ2-3	SASGTSESTDTQY
14	NA	TRBV7-9	TRBJ2-2	ASSLGREMFTGELF
12	NA	TRBV6-2/TRBV6-3	TRBJ1-1	ASSPLEGVTEAF
14	TRBD1	TRBV4-2	TRBJ2-1	ASSQGDRFSSNEQF
10	TRBD1	TRBV29-1	TRBJ1-1	SARPGQGEAF
13	NA	TRBV7-6	TRBJ2-7	ASSRLQGTYYEQY
12	TRBD1	TRBV25-1	TRBJ2-7	ASSEGQNRHEQY
15	NA	TRBV7-8	TRBJ2-5	ASSLGFVLARASTQY
13	NA	TRBV7-2	TRBJ2-7	ASSPNMAGQGEQY
13	NA	TRBV10-3	TRBJ1-5	AISPTHSSGQPQH
15	NA	TRBV10-1	TRBJ1-1	ASPPGLRSWMNTEAF
10	NA	TRBV28	TRBJ1-5	ASSLGVQPQH
12	TRBD1	TRBV11-2	TRBJ2-4	ASARRTGANIQY
14	TRBD1	TRBV7-8	TRBJ2-7	ASSLAGGQGGYEQY
12	NA	TRBV7-3	TRBJ1-2	ASSPGSWVEGYT
9	NA	TRBV12-5	TRBJ2-7	ASAIRGQQY
12	NA	TRBV27	TRBJ2-5	ASSSIRGQETQY
12	TRBD1	TRBV30	TRBJ2-7	AWSQTGGTYEQY
12	NA	TRBV6-1	TRBJ2-2	ASSEVGNTGELF
13	NA	TRBV7-2	TRBJ2-5	ASSSLRGAQETQY
11	NA	TRBV2	TRBJ2-5	ASTITGLETQY
12	NA	TRBV6-6	TRBJ1-4	ASRDRQTNEKLF
12	TRBD2	TRBV9	TRBJ2-5	ASSLLAGQETQY
12	NA	TRBV28	TRBJ2-7	ASSLSTNPYEQY
10	NA	TRBV6-2/TRBV6-3	TRBJ2-5	ASSPPAETQY
13	TRBD1	TRBV5-6	TRBJ1-6	ASSLIQGNNSPLH
12	NA	TRBV18	TRBJ1-1	ASSPGVKDTEAF
15	TRBD2	TRBV5-1	TRBJ2-3	ASSLAGGTSGADTQY